The rows below give T cell receptor beta chains drawn from one sample of a study of cytomegalovirus exposure and HLA in healthy donors. Sequenced by immunoSEQ multiplex PCR; TCRdb stores in-frame clones only, minus some. The sample holds approximately 89,000 clones, 85% seen once. The source material was PBMCs. These receptors originate from a man in his forties or fifties in good health and CMV-seropositive. CDR3s include the opening cysteine and the closing phenylalanine or tryptophan. The D gene is left open where the match is weak. The size entry is marked missing in some rows and otherwise reads once, few, many or a size class.

d_call,j_call,clone_size,v_call,cdr3_nt,cdr3_aa
-,TRBJ1-1,-,TRBV30,TGTGCCTGGACCTTTAGCAACACTGAAGCTTTCTTT,CAWTFSNTEAFF
-,TRBJ1-1,-,TRBV14,TGTGCCAGCAGCCAACAGGGGTACACTGAAGCTTTCTTT,CASSQQGYTEAFF
-,TRBJ2-7,once,TRBV7-8,TGTGCCAGCAGCACGGCCGGGGTACCTAACGAGCAGTACTTC,CASSTAGVPNEQYF
TRBD1,TRBJ2-7,-,TRBV18,TGTGCCAGCTCACCCCCGGGGTCAGGGGGTAACGAGCAGTACTTC,CASSPPGSGGNEQYF
-,TRBJ2-7,few,TRBV28,TGTGCCAGCAGTTCAGGGGCCTACGAGCAGTACTTC,CASSSGAYEQYF
TRBD2,TRBJ2-1,-,TRBV5-1,TGTGCCAGCAGTCAAGCGGGGGATGAGCAGTTCTTC,CASSQAGDEQFF
-,TRBJ2-5,-,TRBV28,TGTGCCAGCAGTTTCGGACTTGGCGAGACTTACCAAGAGACCCAGTACTTC,CASSFGLGETYQETQYF
TRBD1,TRBJ1-2,-,TRBV2,TGTGCCAGCAGTGAAGCATGGTTACAGGGGGAGAGGGGCTACACCTTC,CASSEAWLQGERGYTF
-,TRBJ2-7,-,TRBV18,TGTGCCAGCTCCCAGTTGGCGGGGTCCCCCTACGAGCAGTACTTC,CASSQLAGSPYEQYF
-,TRBJ1-2,-,TRBV10-3,TGTGCCATCAGTGAACCTAACGTCGGCTACACCTTC,CAISEPNVGYTF
-,TRBJ2-2,once,TRBV5-1,TGCGCCAGCAGCTCGACAGGGAACACCGGGGAGCTGTTTTTT,CASSSTGNTGELFF
-,TRBJ2-7,-,TRBV5-1,TGCGCCAGCAGCTTGGGAACAGCTTCAACCTACGAGCAGTACTTC,CASSLGTASTYEQYF
-,TRBJ2-7,-,TRBV27,TGTGCCAGCAGTTTATCCGGGACACCGACCTACGAGCAGTACTTC,CASSLSGTPTYEQYF
-,TRBJ1-4,-,TRBV28,TGTGCCACTTCGGACAGTTCTAATGAAAAACTGTTTTTT,CATSDSSNEKLFF
TRBD1,TRBJ2-1,-,TRBV23-1,TGCGCCAGCAGTCATCAAGACAGGGGAATACGGGGCTGGAGCAATGAGCAGTTCTTC,CASSHQDRGIRGWSNEQFF
-,TRBJ1-2,few,TRBV15,TGTGCCACCAGCAGAGATAACAGTCAGAGAGGCTACACCTTC,CATSRDNSQRGYTF
-,TRBJ2-1,-,TRBV7-3,TGTGCCAGCAGCTCGGACAGTTTGAATGAGCAGTTCTTC,CASSSDSLNEQFF
-,TRBJ2-5,-,TRBV7-9,TGTGCCAGCAGCTTCGGGACACTCCAAGAGACCCAGTACTTC,CASSFGTLQETQYF
TRBD1,TRBJ2-6,-,TRBV30,TGTGCCTGGAGTCCCGGACAGGGGGCGCTTACTGGGGCCAACGTCCTGACTTTC,CAWSPGQGALTGANVLTF
-,TRBJ2-1,-,TRBV5-1,TGCGCCAGCAGCTTGGGGGCAACCCCTGGCTCCTACAATGAGCAGTTCTTC,CASSLGATPGSYNEQFF
-,TRBJ2-1,-,TRBV5-1,TGCGCCAGCAGGATAGGGACTCCTACCTACAATGAGCAGTTCTTC,CASRIGTPTYNEQFF
-,TRBJ2-7,-,TRBV2,TGTGCCAGCAGTGAAACGGAGTACGAGCAGTACTTC,CASSETEYEQYF
-,TRBJ2-2,-,TRBV7-9,TGTGCCAGCAGCTTCGGAGTTACCGGGGAGCTGTTTTTT,CASSFGVTGELFF
TRBD1,TRBJ2-7,-,TRBV6-1,TGTGCCAGCAGTGAAGTTTGGGACAGGGCCTACGAGCAGTACTTC,CASSEVWDRAYEQYF
-,TRBJ2-7,once,TRBV30,TGTGCCTGCACCCAAATGGGGATGACTGAGGGCGAGCAGTACTTC,CACTQMGMTEGEQYF
-,TRBJ2-2,-,TRBV7-9,TGTGCCAGCAGCTTACAGGGATACACCGGGGAGCTGTTTTTT,CASSLQGYTGELFF
-,TRBJ2-7,-,TRBV29-1,TGCAGCGTTGCGGCGGGGCTCTCCTACGAGCAGTACTTC,CSVAAGLSYEQYF
-,TRBJ2-7,-,TRBV5-1,TGCGCCAGCAGCTTGTCAGGGGCCTACGAGCAGTACTTC,CASSLSGAYEQYF
-,TRBJ2-7,-,TRBV14,TGTGCCAGCAGCCGAAACCTCGGGGACGAGCAGTACTTC,CASSRNLGDEQYF
TRBD2,TRBJ2-3,-,TRBV9,TGTGCCAGCAGCGTAGCGGCTAGCGGAAGCACAGATACGCAGTATTTT,CASSVAASGSTDTQYF
TRBD1,TRBJ1-2,-,TRBV9,TGTGCCAGCAGCGTAGGGAAGGGGACAGACTATGGCTACACCTTC,CASSVGKGTDYGYTF
-,TRBJ2-7,-,TRBV12-1,TGTGCCAGCAGCTTTGTTGTTGCCCTTGGACAGGAGGATCACGAGCAGTACTTC,CASSFVVALGQEDHEQYF
TRBD1,TRBJ2-7,-,TRBV6-1,TGTGCCAGCAGTGAAGCGGGACAGTACTACGAGCAGTACTTC,CASSEAGQYYEQYF
TRBD1,TRBJ2-3,-,TRBV27,TGTGCCAGCAGTACAGGGGGGCGTGAGCAGTATTTT,CASSTGGREQYF